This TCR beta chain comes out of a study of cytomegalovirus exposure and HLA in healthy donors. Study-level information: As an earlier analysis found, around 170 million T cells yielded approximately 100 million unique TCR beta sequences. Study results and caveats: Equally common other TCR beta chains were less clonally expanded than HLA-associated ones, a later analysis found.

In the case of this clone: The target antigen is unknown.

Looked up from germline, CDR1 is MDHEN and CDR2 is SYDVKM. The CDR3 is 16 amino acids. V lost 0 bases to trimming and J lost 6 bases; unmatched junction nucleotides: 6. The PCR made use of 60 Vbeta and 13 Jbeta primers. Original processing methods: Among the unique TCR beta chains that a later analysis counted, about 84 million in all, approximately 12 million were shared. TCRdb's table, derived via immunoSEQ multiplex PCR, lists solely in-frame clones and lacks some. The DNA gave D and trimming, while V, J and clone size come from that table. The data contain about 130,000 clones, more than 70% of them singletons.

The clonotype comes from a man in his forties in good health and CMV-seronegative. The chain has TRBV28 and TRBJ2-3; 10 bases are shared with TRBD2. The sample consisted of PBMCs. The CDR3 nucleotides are TGTGCCAGCAGTTTATGGCTAGCGGGAGTTCCCGATACGCAGTATTTT. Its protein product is CASSLWLAGVPDTQYF.